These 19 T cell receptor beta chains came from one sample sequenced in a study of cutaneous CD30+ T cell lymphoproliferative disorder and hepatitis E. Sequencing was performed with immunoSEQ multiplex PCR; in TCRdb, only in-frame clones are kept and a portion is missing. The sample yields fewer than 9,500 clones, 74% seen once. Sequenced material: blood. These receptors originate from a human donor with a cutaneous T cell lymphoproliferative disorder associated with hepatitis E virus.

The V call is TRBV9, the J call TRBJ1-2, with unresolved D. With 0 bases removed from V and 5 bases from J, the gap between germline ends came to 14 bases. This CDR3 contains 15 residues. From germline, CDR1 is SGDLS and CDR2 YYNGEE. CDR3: CASSVDGRPLYGYTF. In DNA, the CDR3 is TGTGCCAGCAGCGTAGATGGACGGCCCTTGTATGGCTACACCTTC.

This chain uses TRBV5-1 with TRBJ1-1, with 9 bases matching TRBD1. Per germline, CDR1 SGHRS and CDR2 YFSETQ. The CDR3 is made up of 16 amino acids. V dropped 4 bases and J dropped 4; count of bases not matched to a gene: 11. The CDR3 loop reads CASSGGQGLVGTEAFF. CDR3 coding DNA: TGCGCCAGCAGCGGGGGACAGGGTTTGGTCGGCACTGAAGCTTTCTTT.

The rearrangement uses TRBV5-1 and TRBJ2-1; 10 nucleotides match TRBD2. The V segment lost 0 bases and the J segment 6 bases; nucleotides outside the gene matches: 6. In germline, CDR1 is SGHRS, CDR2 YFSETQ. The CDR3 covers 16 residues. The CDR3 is CASSLEAASGGNEQFF. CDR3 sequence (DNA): TGCGCCAGCAGCTTGGAAGCGGCTAGCGGGGGCAATGAGCAGTTCTTC.

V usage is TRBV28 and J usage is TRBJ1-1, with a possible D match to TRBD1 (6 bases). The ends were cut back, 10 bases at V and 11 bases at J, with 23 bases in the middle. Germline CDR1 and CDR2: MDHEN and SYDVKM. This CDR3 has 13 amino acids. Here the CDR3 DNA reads TGTGCCACCTACCGCTCGGGGGCCGGGGGGGCTTTCTTT. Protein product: CATYRSGAGGAFF.

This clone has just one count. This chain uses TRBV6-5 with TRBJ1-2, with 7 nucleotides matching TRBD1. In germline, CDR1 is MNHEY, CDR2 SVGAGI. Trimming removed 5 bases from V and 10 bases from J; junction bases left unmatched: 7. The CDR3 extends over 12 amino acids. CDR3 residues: CASSPDRAIYTF. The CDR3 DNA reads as TGTGCCAGCAGTCCCGACAGGGCGATCTACACCTTC.

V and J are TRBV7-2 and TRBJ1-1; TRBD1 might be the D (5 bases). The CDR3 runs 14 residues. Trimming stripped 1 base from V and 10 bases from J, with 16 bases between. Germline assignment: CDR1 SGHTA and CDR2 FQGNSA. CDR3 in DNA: TGTGCCAGCAGCTTAGAACTCGTAGGGAGGGGAGCTTTCTTT. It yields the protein CASSLELVGRGAFF.

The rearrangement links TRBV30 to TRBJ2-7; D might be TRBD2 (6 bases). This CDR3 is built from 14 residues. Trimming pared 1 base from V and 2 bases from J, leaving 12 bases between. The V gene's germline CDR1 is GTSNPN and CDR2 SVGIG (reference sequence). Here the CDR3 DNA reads TGTGCCTGGAGTGGAGAGGGAGGACCCTACGAGCAGTACTTC. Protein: CAWSGEGGPYEQYF.

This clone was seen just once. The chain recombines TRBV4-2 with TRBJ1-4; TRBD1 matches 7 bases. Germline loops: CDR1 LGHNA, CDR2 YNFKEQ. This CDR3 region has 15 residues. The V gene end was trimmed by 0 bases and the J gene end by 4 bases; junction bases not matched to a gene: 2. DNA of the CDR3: TGTGCCAGCAGCCAAGAGTCAGGGGGTAATGAAAAACTGTTTTTT. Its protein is CASSQESGGNEKLFF.

This CDR3 is CASSPGGTGNTEAFF. The CDR3 bases are TGTGCCAGTAGTCCGGGGGGGACAGGCAACACTGAAGCTTTCTTT. The chain uses TRBV19 and TRBJ1-1; TRBD1 aligns across 8 bases. The CDR3 runs to 15 residues. Trimming removed 5 bases from V and 2 bases from J; junction bases left unmatched: 7. CDR1 is LNHDA and CDR2 is SQIVND in the germline V gene (reference sequence).

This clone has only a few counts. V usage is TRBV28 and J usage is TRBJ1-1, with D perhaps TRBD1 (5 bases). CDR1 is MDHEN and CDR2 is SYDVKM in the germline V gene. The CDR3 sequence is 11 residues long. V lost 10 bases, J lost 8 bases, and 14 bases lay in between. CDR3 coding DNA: TGTGCCATAAGAGGGGTGTACGAAGCTTTCTTT. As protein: CAIRGVYEAFF.

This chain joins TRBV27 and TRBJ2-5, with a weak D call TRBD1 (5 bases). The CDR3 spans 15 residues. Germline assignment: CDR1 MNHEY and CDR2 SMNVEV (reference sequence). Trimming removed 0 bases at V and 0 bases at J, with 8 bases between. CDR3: CASSLSWTNQETQYF. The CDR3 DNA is TGTGCCAGCAGTTTATCATGGACAAACCAAGAGACCCAGTACTTC.

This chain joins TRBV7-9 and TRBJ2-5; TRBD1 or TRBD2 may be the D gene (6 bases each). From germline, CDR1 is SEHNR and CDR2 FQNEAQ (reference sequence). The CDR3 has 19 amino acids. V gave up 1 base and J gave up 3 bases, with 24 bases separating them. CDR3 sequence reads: CASSLGVGMGGAREETQYF. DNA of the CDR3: TGTGCCAGCAGCTTAGGTGTCGGCATGGGGGGCGCGAGAGAAGAGACCCAGTACTTC.

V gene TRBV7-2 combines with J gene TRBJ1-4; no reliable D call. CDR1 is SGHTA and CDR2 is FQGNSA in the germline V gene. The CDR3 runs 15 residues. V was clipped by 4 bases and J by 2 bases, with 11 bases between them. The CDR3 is CASSSTSGTNEKLFF. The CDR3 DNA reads TGTGCCAGCAGCTCCACCTCGGGTACTAATGAAAAACTGTTTTTT.

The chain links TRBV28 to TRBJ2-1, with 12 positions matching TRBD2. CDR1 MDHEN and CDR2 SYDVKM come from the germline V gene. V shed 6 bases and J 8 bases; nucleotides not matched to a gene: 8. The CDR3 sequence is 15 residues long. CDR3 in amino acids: CASRQTSGREYEQFF. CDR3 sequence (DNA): TGTGCCAGCAGACAGACTAGCGGGAGAGAGTATGAGCAGTTCTTC. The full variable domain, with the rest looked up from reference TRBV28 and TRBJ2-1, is DVKVTQSSRYLVKRTGEKVFLECVQDMDHENMFWYRQDPGLGLRLIYFSYDVKMKEKGDIPEGYSVSREKKERFSLILESASTNQTSMYLCASRQTSGREYEQFFGPGTRLTVL.

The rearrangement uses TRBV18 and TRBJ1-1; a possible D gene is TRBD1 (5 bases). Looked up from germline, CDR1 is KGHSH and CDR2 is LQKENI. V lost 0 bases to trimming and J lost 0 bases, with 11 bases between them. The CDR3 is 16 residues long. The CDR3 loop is CASSPPGEGMNTEAFF. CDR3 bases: TGTGCCAGCTCACCACCAGGGGAGGGGATGAACACTGAAGCTTTCTTT.

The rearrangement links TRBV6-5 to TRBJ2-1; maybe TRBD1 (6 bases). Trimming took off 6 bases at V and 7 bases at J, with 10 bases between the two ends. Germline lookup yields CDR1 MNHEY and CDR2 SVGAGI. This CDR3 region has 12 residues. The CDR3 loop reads CASSFRGNEQFF. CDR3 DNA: TGTGCCAGCAGCTTCAGGGGAAATGAGCAGTTCTTC.

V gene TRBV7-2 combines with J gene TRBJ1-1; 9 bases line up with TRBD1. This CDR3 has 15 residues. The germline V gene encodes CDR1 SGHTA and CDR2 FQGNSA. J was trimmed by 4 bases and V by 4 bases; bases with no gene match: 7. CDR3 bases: TGTGCCAGCAGCTCAGAACAGGGGGCGAGCACTGAAGCTTTCTTT. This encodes CASSSEQGASTEAFF.

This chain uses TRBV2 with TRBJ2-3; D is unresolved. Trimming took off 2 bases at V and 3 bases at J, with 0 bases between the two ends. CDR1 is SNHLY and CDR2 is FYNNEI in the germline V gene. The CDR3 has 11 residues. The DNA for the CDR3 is TGTGCCAGCAGTGAAACAGATACGCAGTATTTT. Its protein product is CASSETDTQYF.

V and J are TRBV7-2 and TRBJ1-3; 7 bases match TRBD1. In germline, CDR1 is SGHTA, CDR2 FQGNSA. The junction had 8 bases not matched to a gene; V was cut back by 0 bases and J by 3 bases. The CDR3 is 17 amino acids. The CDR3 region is CASSLAKGQTFGNTIYF. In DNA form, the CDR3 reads TGTGCCAGCAGCTTAGCTAAGGGACAGACTTTTGGAAACACCATATATTTT.